The present TCR beta chain was sequenced within a study of shared clonotypes between healthy human individuals. Whole-study findings and limits: Researchers sampled only blood; tissue repertoires likely differ.

The length of the CDR3 is 14 residues. V lost 6 bases to trimming and J lost 4 bases; unmatched junction nucleotides: 8. Germline-derived CDR1 and CDR2 are SGHAT and FQNNGV. Sequencing was performed with immunoSEQ multiplex PCR; in TCRdb, only in-frame clones are kept and a portion is missing. The sample includes roughly 2,300,000 clones, around 92% seen only once; the top ten take about 0.41%. A remark on this clone: Its antigen is not known.

The J gene is TRBJ1-2, the V gene TRBV11-2, with 7 bases that match TRBD1. Input material: naive CD4+ T cells from PBMCs. Subset described: CD45RA+ positively selected. The clonotype originates from a man between 18 and 35 years old in good health. Some clones in this sample may be carry-over from other donors' samples. The CDR3 DNA is TGTGCCAGCAGACCCGGAGGACAGGTCTATGGCTACACCTTC. Translation: CASRPGGQVYGYTF.